A selection of T cell receptor beta chains follows, all from one sample in a study of blood T cell repertoires in COVID-19. The repertoire was sequenced with immunoSEQ multiplex PCR; TCRdb's copy has only in-frame clones and lacks some. The sample includes roughly 100,000 clones, roughly 82% of them seen just once. Specimen: peripheral blood. Receptors originate from a man in his sixties with acute or convalescent COVID-19. CDR3s include the opening cysteine and the closing phenylalanine or tryptophan. D genes are given only for firm matches. Not every row has a clone size; where given, it reads once, few, many or a size class.

TRBJ1-1	-	TRBV10-2	-	CASSESAGSEAFF	TGCGCCAGCAGTGAGTCTGCAGGGTCTGAAGCTTTCTTT
TRBJ1-2	-	TRBV27	once	CASSLRGGYYGYTF	TGTGCCAGCAGTTTACGGGGGGGTTACTATGGCTACACCTTC
TRBJ2-1	TRBD2	TRBV9	-	CASSVEGLAYNEQFF	TGTGCCAGCAGCGTAGAAGGACTAGCCTACAATGAGCAGTTCTTC
TRBJ1-4	-	TRBV2	-	CASSLVATNEKLFF	TGTGCCAGCTCGCTAGTTGCAACTAATGAAAAACTGTTTTTT
TRBJ2-1	TRBD2	TRBV18	-	CASSSLAGGYNEQFF	TGTGCCAGCTCATCCCTAGCGGGAGGTTACAATGAGCAGTTCTTC
TRBJ2-7	-	TRBV20-1	-	CSGRENYEQYF	TGCAGTGGTCGGGAAAACTACGAGCAGTACTTC
TRBJ2-1	TRBD1	TRBV19	-	CASSRRISGTGGHNEQFF	TGTGCCAGTAGTAGGCGAATCTCCGGGACAGGGGGCCACAATGAGCAGTTCTTC
TRBJ1-5	-	TRBV2	-	CASSSQGRIEPQHF	TGTGCCAGCAGTTCACAGGGACGGATAGAGCCCCAGCATTTT
TRBJ2-5	TRBD1	TRBV5-1	-	CASSLGQGGVQETQYF	TGCGCCAGCAGCCTCGGACAGGGAGGAGTCCAAGAGACCCAGTACTTC
TRBJ1-3	-	TRBV5-4	-	CASSLDLQSGNTIYF	TGTGCCAGCAGCTTGGATTTGCAGTCTGGAAACACCATATATTTT
TRBJ1-6	TRBD1	TRBV5-5	-	CASSLQGGASHNSPLHF	TGTGCCAGCAGCCTTCAGGGGGGCGCGTCCCATAATTCACCCCTCCACTTT
TRBJ1-4	-	TRBV6-1	-	CASSEYGGKLFF	TGTGCCAGCAGTGAATATGGAGGAAAACTGTTTTTT
TRBJ1-1	-	TRBV7-2	-	CASSLVRLATLMNTEAFF	TGTGCCAGCAGCTTAGTACGGTTAGCTACCCTGATGAACACTGAAGCTTTCTTT
TRBJ2-3	-	TRBV7-2	-	CASSSFTDTQYF	TGTGCCAGCAGCTCATTCACAGATACGCAGTATTTT
TRBJ1-1	-	TRBV9	-	CASRSLPGTQNTEAFF	TGTGCCAGCAGGTCCCTCCCCGGGACTCAAAACACTGAAGCTTTCTTT
TRBJ2-7	TRBD2	TRBV19	-	CASSTSGTSSYEQYF	TGTGCCAGTAGTACTAGCGGGACCAGCTCCTACGAGCAGTACTTC
TRBJ1-5	-	TRBV28	few	CASSPYGRRNQPQHF	TGTGCCAGCAGCCCCTATGGGCGTCGCAATCAGCCCCAGCATTTT
TRBJ2-7	-	TRBV28	-	CASSPQRQSYEQYF	TGTGCCAGCAGTCCCCAGCGGCAGTCCTACGAGCAGTACTTC
TRBJ2-1	TRBD1	TRBV19	-	CASSIEMTGPYNEQFF	TGTGCCAGTAGTATAGAGATGACAGGGCCCTACAATGAGCAGTTCTTC
TRBJ2-7	TRBD2	TRBV4-1	-	CASSPGLAGGDVYYEQYF	TGCGCCAGCAGCCCTGGACTAGCTGGGGGGGATGTATATTACGAGCAGTACTTC
TRBJ2-1	TRBD2	TRBV14	-	CASSQERTSGSVYEQFF	TGTGCCAGCAGCCAAGAGCGGACTAGCGGGAGTGTTTATGAGCAGTTCTTC
TRBJ1-1	TRBD1	TRBV18	few	CASSPGTGGLNTEAFF	TGTGCCAGCTCACCTGGGACAGGGGGCTTGAACACTGAAGCTTTCTTT
TRBJ2-5	TRBD2	TRBV28	-	CASSRSSGRGGETQYF	TGTGCCAGCAGTCGAAGTAGCGGGAGGGGGGGAGAGACCCAGTACTTC
TRBJ1-1	TRBD1	TRBV7-8	-	CASSLAGGTGGYTEAFF	TGTGCCAGCAGCTTAGCAGGGGGGACAGGGGGTTATACTGAAGCTTTCTTT
TRBJ2-5	TRBD2	TRBV7-2	-	CASSFPSGAMETQYF	TGTGCCAGCAGCTTCCCTAGCGGCGCTATGGAGACCCAGTACTTC
TRBJ2-7	-	TRBV10-3	-	CAISEGGETGEQYF	TGTGCCATCAGTGAAGGGGGGGAGACGGGCGAGCAGTACTTC
TRBJ1-5	-	TRBV2	once	CASTPDRNSNQPQHF	TGTGCCAGCACCCCGGACAGAAATAGCAATCAGCCCCAGCATTTT
TRBJ2-7	-	TRBV7-3	once	CASSFGRDYEQYF	TGTGCCAGCAGCTTCGGACGGGACTACGAGCAGTACTTC
TRBJ1-2	-	TRBV4-1	-	CASSPGGAGLYGYTF	TGCGCCAGCAGCCCCGGCGGGGCTGGGCTTTATGGCTACACCTTC
TRBJ1-6	TRBD1	TRBV3-1/TRBV3-2	-	CASSQVATGFASPLHF	TGTGCCAGCAGCCAAGTGGCGACAGGGTTTGCTTCACCCCTCCACTTT
TRBJ2-3	-	TRBV19	-	CASSPGQGAWDTQYF	TGTGCCAGTAGTCCGGGACAAGGGGCTTGGGATACGCAGTATTTT
TRBJ2-7	TRBD1	TRBV19	-	CASSIETGAPYEQYF	TGTGCCAGTAGTATAGAAACAGGGGCCCCCTACGAGCAGTACTTC
TRBJ1-5	TRBD1	TRBV5-1	-	CASSLSTGGYQPQHF	TGCGCCAGCAGCTTGAGTACAGGGGGATATCAGCCCCAGCATTTT
TRBJ1-1	-	TRBV19	-	CASSIPGAVTEAFF	TGTGCCAGTAGTATCCCAGGGGCGGTCACTGAAGCTTTCTTT
TRBJ1-2	-	TRBV2	once	CASSEDRVGGYTF	TGTGCCAGCAGTGAAGACAGGGTTGGTGGCTACACCTTC
TRBJ2-2	TRBD2	TRBV10-3	-	CAISALAGGPGTGELFF	TGTGCCATCAGTGCCCTAGCGGGAGGGCCGGGCACCGGGGAGCTGTTTTTT
TRBJ1-1	-	TRBV5-1	once	CASSLGGSANTEAFF	TGCGCCAGCAGCTTGGGTGGCAGCGCTAACACTGAAGCTTTCTTT
TRBJ2-1	-	TRBV30	-	CAWSANNEQFF	TGTGCCTGGAGTGCTAACAATGAGCAGTTCTTC
TRBJ1-6	-	TRBV10-2	once	CASSDQMYRGVLSPLHF	TGCGCCAGCAGTGATCAGATGTACCGGGGGGTTCTTTCACCCCTCCACTTT
TRBJ2-2	-	TRBV6-5	few	CASSYSGSLTGELFF	TGTGCCAGCAGTTACTCGGGCAGTCTCACCGGGGAGCTGTTTTTT
TRBJ1-5	-	TRBV28	once	CASSYSQGGRQPQHF	TGTGCCAGCAGTTATTCCCAGGGAGGACGGCAGCCCCAGCATTTT
TRBJ2-7	-	TRBV10-3	-	CAIRAERYYEQYF	TGTGCCATCAGGGCCGAGCGGTACTACGAGCAGTACTTC
TRBJ2-1	-	TRBV29-1	-	CSVQGGRAVEQFF	TGCAGCGTTCAAGGGGGGAGGGCCGTAGAGCAGTTCTTC
TRBJ2-7	-	TRBV29-1	-	CSVVSRNYEQYF	TGCAGCGTTGTGTCTAGAAACTACGAGCAGTACTTC
TRBJ1-1	TRBD1	TRBV27	-	CASSPWDRVNTEAFF	TGTGCCAGCAGTCCTTGGGACAGGGTGAACACTGAAGCTTTCTTT
TRBJ2-5	TRBD1	TRBV10-1	-	CASSENRGPQETQYF	TGCGCCAGCAGTGAGAACAGGGGGCCCCAAGAGACCCAGTACTTC
TRBJ2-7	TRBD2	TRBV3-1/TRBV3-2	-	CASSQDALAEQYF	TGTGCCAGCAGCCAAGATGCACTAGCGGAGCAGTACTTC
TRBJ2-2	TRBD1	TRBV7-3	-	CASSLLDRSNTGELFF	TGTGCCAGCAGCCTATTGGACAGGTCGAACACCGGGGAGCTGTTTTTT
TRBJ2-5	-	TRBV6-5	once	CASNPRFGVEETQYF	TGTGCCAGCAATCCGCGCTTCGGGGTGGAAGAGACCCAGTACTTC
TRBJ1-1	TRBD1	TRBV14	once	CASSPLARGRAAKAFF	TGTGCCAGCAGCCCCCTGGCGAGGGGGCGCGCGGCAAAAGCTTTCTTT